The present TCR beta chain was sequenced within a study of cytomegalovirus exposure and HLA in healthy donors. PCR amplification relied on 60 Vbeta primers (plus 13 Jbeta primers). The assay was immunoSEQ multiplex PCR, and TCRdb's table has in-frame clones only and misses some. The table shows some 150,000 clones, with under 80% occurring only once. The CDR3 is made up of 15 amino acids. Germline V gene data show CDR1 as SGDLS and CDR2 as YYNGEE. Trimming at V came to 3 bases and at J to 7 bases, leaving 8 bases not matched to a gene. Overall study results and limits: In an earlier analysis, most TCR beta V segments were productive about 87% or about 30% of the time. Later analysis identified a missense DCLRE1C variant that was linked to TCR beta V- and J-gene trimming.

The table lists this clone with a few counts. Antigen unknown. This sequence joins TRBV9 and TRBJ2-1; 9 bases fit TRBD2. The sequenced material came from PBMCs. This receptor was identified in a man aged 40-49 years in good health and CMV-seronegative. In DNA, the CDR3 is TGTGCCAGCAGCGAGAGCGGGACTAGCAATAATGAGCAGTTCTTC. Its translation is CASSESGTSNNEQFF.